A single sample is the source of the 28 T cell receptor beta chains below, sequenced in a study of identical twins. TCRdb redid the calling of the 5' RACE reads with MiXCR, one entry per CDR3 protein. The table records just under 550,000 distinct CDR3 sequences, approximately 14% of them present only once. These same records also appear under a second study, on yellow fever vaccine responses in identical twins.

The sequencing input was CD4+ T cells sorted from blood. These receptor sequences come from a woman aged 18-29 years in good health.

This chain uses TRBV2 with TRBJ2-3; 7 positions match TRBD1. V trimming: 6 bases; J trimming: 4 bases; junction bases outside the gene matches: 7. The V gene's germline CDR1 is SNHLY and CDR2 FYNNEI. The CDR3 extends over 14 amino acids. CDR3 bases: TGTGCCAGCAGAGAGACAGGGTACGCAGATACGCAGTATTTT. Its translation: CASRETGYADTQYF.

This clonotype was observed a few times. V and J are TRBV3-1 and TRBJ2-1; the D gene is possibly TRBD2 (5 bases). Trimming took 2 bases from V and 1 from J, leaving 12 bases between them. The CDR3 is 16 amino acids. Germline V gene lookup returns CDR1 LGHDT and CDR2 YNNKEL (reference sequence). Here the CDR3 reads CASSQLRDTSYNEQFF. CDR3 nucleotides: TGTGCCAGCAGCCAACTACGGGATACTTCCTACAATGAGCAGTTCTTC.

V usage is TRBV12-3 or TRBV12-4 and J usage is TRBJ1-1; D not certain. V shed 7 bases and J shed 2 bases, with 17 bases lying between them. This CDR3 has 15 residues. Written as DNA, the CDR3 is TGTGCCAGCAACCCAACCTCCACCTTTAACACTGAAGCTTTCTTT. Translating gives CASNPTSTFNTEAFF.

The chain couples TRBV6-5 to TRBJ2-2; TRBD2 matches at 13 bases. Germline trimming cut 4 bases from V and 0 bases from J; bases unmatched to any gene: 2. Per the germline V gene, CDR1 is MNHEY and CDR2 is SVGAGI. The CDR3 runs 17 residues. Written as DNA, the CDR3 is TGTGCCAGCAGTTGGACTAGCGGGGGTGCGAACACCGGGGAGCTGTTTTTT. Translation: CASSWTSGGANTGELFF.

This clonotype was seen a few times. The V and J genes are TRBV12-3 or TRBV12-4 and TRBJ1-5; unclear D gene. V was shortened by 5 bases and J by 9 bases, with 14 bases between the two germline ends. This CDR3 has 13 amino acids. The chain's CDR3 is CASSLGPMGPQHF. The CDR3 region has the DNA TGTGCCAGCAGTCTTGGACCCATGGGGCCCCAGCATTTT.

The chain employs TRBV20-1 and TRBJ2-3; D might be TRBD1 or TRBD2, each matching 6 bases. Trimming took off 0 bases at V and 2 bases at J, with 9 bases between the two ends. Germline V gene lookup returns CDR1 DFQATT and CDR2 SNEGSKA (reference sequence). The CDR3 runs 14 residues. The CDR3 nucleotides read TGCAGTGCTAGAGAGGGGGGCGCCACAGATACGCAGTATTTT. This gives the protein CSAREGGATDTQYF.

This clonotype was seen at least ten times. The chain recombines TRBV7-9 with TRBJ2-5; TRBD1 aligns across 8 bases. The CDR3 has 15 residues. Trimming removed 1 base from V and 7 bases from J; junction bases left unmatched: 8. Germline values: CDR1 SEHNR, CDR2 FQNEAQ (reference sequence). The CDR3 reads CASSLEGQGLRTQYF. The DNA for the CDR3 is TGTGCCAGCAGCTTAGAAGGACAGGGTTTAAGGACCCAGTACTTC.

This clonotype was counted only a few times. The chain recombines TRBV12-3 or TRBV12-4 with TRBJ2-7; D unresolved. V was trimmed by 4 bases and J by 1 base, leaving 8 bases between them. The CDR3 consists of 13 residues. CDR3: CASSYYGSYEQYF. The DNA of the CDR3 is TGTGCCAGCAGTTATTACGGTTCCTACGAGCAGTACTTC.

This sequence joins TRBV7-2 and TRBJ1-1, with D possibly matching TRBD1 (5 bases). Germline CDR1 and CDR2: SGHTA and FQGNSA. The CDR3 sequence is 17 residues long. The V and J ends lost 1 base and 4 bases respectively, with 19 bases between them. This chain's CDR3 is CASSLVVDRSGLTEAFF. The CDR3 DNA is TGTGCCAGCAGCTTAGTAGTCGACAGAAGTGGGCTCACTGAAGCTTTCTTT.

The chain couples TRBV29-1 to TRBJ2-1, with 7 bases lining up with TRBD2. V lost 2 bases, J lost 7 bases, and 8 bases stayed unmatched. Germline V gene lookup returns CDR1 SQVTM and CDR2 ANQGSEA. This CDR3 comprises 14 residues. Written as DNA, the CDR3 is TGCAGCGTTGAACGGACTAGTTTTTCGAATGAGCAGTTCTTC. The encoded protein is CSVERTSFSNEQFF.

The chain carries TRBV6-1 and TRBJ2-2; D unresolved. This CDR3 spans 13 amino acids. Germline CDR1 is MNHNS and CDR2 is SASEGT. Trimming removed 2 bases from V and 4 bases from J, with 5 bases in between. In DNA, the CDR3 is TGTGCCAGCAGTGAAACTTCCACCGGGGAGCTGTTTTTT. Protein: CASSETSTGELFF.

V and J are TRBV7-9 and TRBJ2-7; perhaps TRBD1 as D (5 bases). Trimming pared 5 bases from V and 6 bases from J, leaving 14 bases between. Germline lookup yields CDR1 SEHNR and CDR2 FQNEAQ (reference sequence). This CDR3 comprises 13 residues. The CDR3 spells CASSQPPGIEQYF. The CDR3 DNA follows: TGTGCCAGCAGCCAACCTCCAGGGATCGAGCAGTACTTC.

This clonotype appeared a few times. The V gene is TRBV25-1, the J gene TRBJ2-3, with 11 bases identical to TRBD2. Germline values: CDR1 MGHDK, CDR2 SYGVNS. The CDR3 spans 16 residues. The V segment lost 5 bases and the J segment 2 bases; nucleotides outside the gene matches: 6. This CDR3 reads CASSPIAGGFTDTQYF. CDR3 DNA sequence: TGTGCCAGCAGTCCGATAGCGGGGGGGTTCACAGATACGCAGTATTTT.

This clonotype has more than one count but fewer than ten. J is TRBJ2-2 and V is TRBV12-3 or TRBV12-4, with 9 bases matching TRBD2. V lost 6 bases, J lost 5 bases, and 10 bases stayed unmatched. The CDR3 consists of 16 residues. CDR3 coding DNA: TGTGCCAGCAGCACGCTAGCGGGGAGGGGTACCGGGGAGCTGTTTTTT. Translation gives CASSTLAGRGTGELFF.

The rearrangement joins TRBV20-1 to TRBJ2-7; no clear D gene. The V and J ends lost 5 bases and 0 bases respectively, with 11 bases between them. The CDR3 runs to 13 residues. Germline CDR1 DFQATT, CDR2 SNEGSKA (reference sequence). CDR3 bases: TGCAGTGCTCCAATAGGATTCTCCTACGAGCAGTACTTC. It encodes CSAPIGFSYEQYF.

The table lists this clonotype with a few counts. This chain connects TRBV29-1 to TRBJ2-7; 11 bases line up with TRBD2. Germline V CDR1 and CDR2: SQVTM, ANQGSEA. The J segment lost 3 bases and the V segment lost 2 bases, leaving 3 bases of the junction unmatched. The CDR3 totals 14 residues. CDR3 nucleotide sequence: TGCAGCGTTGAACGACTAGCGGGGAGCTACGAGCAGTACTTC. This codes for CSVERLAGSYEQYF.

The rearrangement links TRBV6-5 to TRBJ2-3; the D gene is possibly TRBD2 (5 bases). There are 14 residues in the CDR3. Trimming left V 4 bases short and J 6 bases short, with 14 bases between. Germline-derived CDR1 and CDR2 are MNHEY and SVGAGI. The CDR3 nucleotides read TGTGCCAGCAGTTTTCGAGGCCTAGCCGATACGCAGTATTTT. Translated: CASSFRGLADTQYF.

This clonotype was observed a few times. The V and J genes are TRBV5-1 and TRBJ2-3, with D perhaps TRBD1 (6 bases). V was trimmed by 4 bases and J by 6 bases, leaving 18 bases between them. Germline V gene data show CDR1 as SGHRS and CDR2 as YFSETQ. This CDR3 has 15 residues. In nucleotides, the CDR3 is TGCGCCAGCAGCCAAAGAACAGGGTCCACGGATACGCAGTATTTT. Translating gives CASSQRTGSTDTQYF.

This chain connects TRBV24-1 to TRBJ2-3, with D uncertain. Trimming took 2 bases from V and 2 from J, leaving 13 bases between them. The CDR3 contains 16 residues. Germline V lookup: CDR1 KGHDR, CDR2 SFDVKD. The DNA of the CDR3 is TGTGCCACCAGTGATTCCGTCCAGGTCAACACAGATACGCAGTATTTT. Translating it yields CATSDSVQVNTDTQYF.

The rearrangement links TRBV20-1 to TRBJ2-1; 8 bases are a match to TRBD2. Per the germline V gene, CDR1 is DFQATT and CDR2 is SNEGSKA (reference sequence). The CDR3 spans 16 residues. Trimming removed 1 base from V and 2 bases from J; junction bases left unmatched: 7. The CDR3 nucleotides read TGCAGTGCTAGAGTTTTAGGTAGCGGGGCCTACAATGAGCAGTTCTTC. Translated, it gives CSARVLGSGAYNEQFF.

This chain links TRBV6-1 with TRBJ1-2, with unresolved D. In germline, CDR1 is MNHNS, CDR2 SASEGT. This CDR3 region has 13 residues. Trimming removed 6 bases at V and 2 bases at J, with 10 bases between. This chain's CDR3 is CASRLTVNYGYTF. DNA for the CDR3: TGTGCCAGCAGGCTCACAGTAAACTATGGCTACACCTTC.

V usage is TRBV7-9 and J usage is TRBJ2-3; 8 bases match TRBD1. V trimming: 5 bases; J trimming: 4 bases; junction bases outside the gene matches: 11. Germline V gene lookup returns CDR1 SEHNR and CDR2 FQNEAQ (reference sequence). This CDR3 has 16 residues. CDR3 sequence (DNA): TGTGCCAGCAGCCTCGGGACAGGAGGAAGGGCAGATACGCAGTATTTT. Translation gives CASSLGTGGRADTQYF.

The CDR3 DNA reads TGTGCCACCCAGTTTGCATCCCGGACTAGCTCCTACAATGAGCAGTTCTTC. It encodes CATQFASRTSSYNEQFF. The gene calls are TRBV12-3 or TRBV12-4 and TRBJ2-1; 7 bases agree with TRBD2. This CDR3 contains 17 residues. The trim removed 10 bases at V and 0 bases at J, leaving 15 bases unmatched.

This clonotype has just a few counts. This is likely a read error, given that the CDR3 carries no conserved phenylalanine or tryptophan at its end. The DNA is left out, because the CDR3 cannot be placed on it with certainty; the CDR3 is given as TCRdb lists it. The chain uses TRBV7-9 and TRBJ2-2; the table's TRBD1 call for D was not verified on the DNA. The germline V gene has CDR1 SEHNR and CDR2 FQNEAQ (reference sequence). The CDR3 length equals 12 residues, ends included. The CDR3 loop reads CASSLSFDRWYI.

This clonotype came up a few times. The chain employs TRBV12-3 or TRBV12-4 and TRBJ2-1, with D possibly TRBD2 on 6 matching bases. The CDR3 sequence is 15 residues long. V was cut by 7 bases and J by 4 bases, with 17 bases left in between. CDR3 DNA: TGTGCCAGCACCTTCGGGGGAAGTCTGTACAATGAGCAGTTCTTC. Protein product: CASTFGGSLYNEQFF.

This chain connects TRBV7-6 to TRBJ1-2; TRBD1 matches 7 bases. The CDR3 contains 14 residues. The germline gives CDR1 SGHVS, CDR2 FNYEAQ. Trimming removed 3 bases from V and 4 bases from J; junction bases left unmatched: 5. This chain's CDR3 is CASSFGQGVYGYTF. The CDR3 DNA reads as TGTGCCAGCAGCTTTGGGCAGGGGGTCTATGGCTACACCTTC.

Here the CDR3 reads CASRRGPSGANVLTF. In DNA, the CDR3 is TGTGCCAGCAGGCGTGGGCCGTCTGGGGCCAACGTCCTGACTTTC. This chain uses TRBV6-1 with TRBJ2-6, with D hard to call. This CDR3 comprises 15 residues. Germline V gene data show CDR1 as MNHNS and CDR2 as SASEGT. The V end was cut by 6 bases, the J end by 1 base, with 10 bases between.

V usage is TRBV29-1 and J usage is TRBJ2-3; D is ambiguous. V lost 8 bases to trimming and J lost 3 bases, with 12 bases between them. The CDR3 spans 12 residues. CDR1 is SQVTM, CDR2 ANQGSEA, per germline. For the CDR3, the DNA is TGCAGCCTGCGGCGTTCGACAGATACGCAGTATTTT. Amino acids: CSLRRSTDTQYF.